One and the same sample provided the 2 T cell receptor beta chains below, sequenced in a study of OX40 agonist ivuxolimab in advanced cancers. TCRdb's table, derived via immunoSEQ multiplex PCR, lists solely in-frame clones and lacks some. There are about 83,000 clones in the sample; around 84% occur only once, and under 8% lies in the top ten. This specimen was CD4+ or CD8+ T cells sorted from blood, taken in a trial of the OX40 agonist ivuxolimab. The receptor set was obtained from an adult with an advanced solid tumor such as melanoma, head and neck, liver or kidney cancer.

This sequence joins TRBV1 and TRBJ2-3. TRBV1 is flagged as a pseudogene. The CDR3 covers 18 residues. CDR3 sequence (DNA): TGCACCAGCAGCCATCAAACGCTGCTGGGTCGGGCCACAGATACGCAGTATTTT. This sequence encodes CTSSHQTLLGRATDTQYF.

The chain couples TRBV5-5 to TRBJ2-5; D is possibly TRBD2 (5 bases). CDR1 and CDR2 from the germline V gene are SGHKS and YYEKEE (reference sequence). This CDR3 is 18 amino acids long. V lost 4 bases to trimming and J lost 4 bases, with 26 bases between them. The DNA of the CDR3 is TGTGCCAGCAGCCGCTCGCCTAGAGGAGGAATGGTGGGAGAGACCCAGTACTTC. It yields the protein CASSRSPRGGMVGETQYF.